This TCR beta chain was captured by sequencing in a study of cytomegalovirus exposure and HLA in healthy donors. The overall study: Falling in the Caucasian-associated ancestry cluster were about 80% of under 450 genotyped donors.

The CDR3 is made up of 15 amino acids. Trimming shortened V by 8 bases and J by 0 bases, and 18 bases separated the two germline ends. CDR1 and CDR2 from the germline V gene are SGDLS and YYNGEE. A remark on this clone: Its antigen is still unknown.

Amplification used 60 Vbeta primers and 13 Jbeta primers. This table comes from immunoSEQ multiplex PCR, and its TCRdb copy is limited to in-frame clones, with some not included. Recorded here are roughly 53,000 clones; the top ten clones represent roughly 12%. Study-level points and caveats: Beyond CMV serostatus, there was no information to go on about immune exposure. An observed cluster of highly shared sequence variants was recorded as a likely sequencing artifact. In a later analysis, HLA-C alleles had the fewest associated TCRs, DRB1 alleles the most.

The genes are TRBV9 and TRBJ2-7, with TRBD2 as a possible D gene (6 bases). Sequencing input: PBMCs. This receptor was identified in a man between 18 and 29 years old in good health and CMV-seropositive. The CDR3 here is CASLLSGEISYEQYF. In nucleotides, the CDR3 is TGTGCCAGTCTTCTTTCGGGGGAAATCTCCTACGAGCAGTACTTC. Based on the CDR3 plus reference TRBV9 and TRBJ2-7, the full variable domain is DSGVTQTPKHLITATGQRVTLRCSPRSGDLSVYWYQQSLDQGLQFLIQYYNGEERAKGNILERFSAQQFPDLHSELNLSSLELGDSALYFCASLLSGEISYEQYFGPGTRLTVT.